This TCR beta chain was identified in a study of control samples from healthy donors and cancer patients. Sequencing used immunoSEQ multiplex PCR; TCRdb keeps in-frame clones, though not all of them. This table holds 100,000 to 150,000 clones, about 89% found once. The CDR3 loop spans 17 amino acids. Germline V gene lookup returns CDR1 ENHRY and CDR2 SYGVKD. V shed 0 bases and J 3 bases; nucleotides not matched to a gene: 7. The genes are TRBV10-3 and TRBJ1-5, with 8 bases identical to TRBD1. The sample taken for sequencing was blood. The clonotype comes from a man over 45 in good health. For the CDR3, the DNA is TGTGCCATCAGTGAGTCGAATAGGACAGGGCACAATCAGCCCCAGCATTTT. As protein: CAISESNRTGHNQPQHF.